This T cell receptor beta chain came from a study of blood T cells in healthy people across ages. Study-level points and caveats: Diversity figures based on one million T cells were deemed too low. More naive CD4+ cells and higher diversity marked long-lived donors relative to aged donors.

The authors ran a second PCR of about 6 to 11 cycles using a sample-barcoded 5' primer and a J-beta primer mix. Using its own MiXCR run on the 5' RACE reads, TCRdb lists one record per CDR3 protein. The sample holds hundreds of thousands of distinct CDR3 sequences, around 20% seen once. Germline V CDR1 and CDR2: DFQATT, SNEGSKA (reference sequence). V dropped 5 bases and J dropped 2 bases, with 14 bases sitting between them. The CDR3 is 14 amino acids. For this clonotype: Its antigen is unidentified.

Per sample, extraction of total RNA gave at least 5 micrograms in every case. The clonotype comes from a man aged 65 to 79 in good health. The sequencing input was blood. V and J are TRBV20-1 and TRBJ2-3, with a possible D match to TRBD2 (6 bases). CDR3: CSAVYGGSTDTQYF. CDR3 nucleotide sequence: TGCAGTGCTGTTTATGGAGGGTCCACAGATACGCAGTATTTT.